A single sample gave rise to the 18 T cell receptor beta chains below, sequenced in a study of immune characterization of retroperitoneal liposarcoma. One entry per CDR3 protein results from TCRdb running MiXCR on the PCR reads. Of 8,000 to 11,000 distinct CDR3 sequences listed, about 27% are singletons. Sequencing input: tumor tissue. The receptors originated from a female donor with retroperitoneal liposarcoma.

This clonotype is medium-sized within its sample. V usage is TRBV12-3 or TRBV12-4 and J usage is TRBJ2-1; TRBD1 might be the D (5 bases). The CDR3 runs to 15 residues. Trimming pared 2 bases from V and 8 bases from J, leaving 16 bases between. In DNA form, the CDR3 reads TGTGCCAGCAGTTTAACGGCTTTCTGGGGCGATGAGCAGTTCTTC. The encoded protein is CASSLTAFWGDEQFF.

This clonotype appeared a few times. V is TRBV6-6 and J is TRBJ2-5; D call uncertain. The germline V gene encodes CDR1 MNHNY and CDR2 SVGAGI (reference sequence). V lost 2 bases to trimming and J lost 1 base, with 5 bases between them. This CDR3 contains 13 residues. Written as DNA, the CDR3 is TGTGCCAGCAGTTACCGGGTCCAAGAGACCCAGTACTTC. Translation gives CASSYRVQETQYF.

This clonotype qualifies as medium-sized. V and J are TRBV7-6 and TRBJ2-1; 8 nucleotides match TRBD1. The J call could be wrong; TRBJ2-7 is a better fit for the DNA end. In germline, CDR1 is SGHVS, CDR2 FNYEAQ. The CDR3 is 14 residues long. CDR3 in DNA: TGTGCCAGCAGTACAGGGGGTTTGAGCTACGAGCAGTACTTC. The encoded protein is CASSTGGLSYEQYF.

Within the sample, this clonotype is medium-sized. The chain joins TRBV7-2 to TRBJ2-1; D possibly corresponds to TRBD2 (6 bases). V was clipped by 3 bases and J by 13 bases, with 19 bases between them. This CDR3 spans 14 amino acids. Germline CDR1 reads SGHTA; CDR2 reads FQGNSA. The CDR3, as DNA: TGTGCCAGCAGCTTTGGGCAGCCGGGGGAGACCCAGTTCTTC. This gives the protein CASSFGQPGETQFF.

The V call is TRBV27, the J call TRBJ1-4, with 8 bases fitting TRBD1. The CDR3 has 16 residues. With 5 bases clipped from V and 8 bases from J, the junction kept 13 bases outside the gene matches. The germline V gene encodes CDR1 MNHEY and CDR2 SMNVEV (reference sequence). This CDR3 is CASSNLLQGAKEKLFF. The CDR3 DNA is TGTGCCAGCAGTAACCTACTCCAGGGGGCGAAAGAAAAACTGTTTTTT.

Many counts were recorded for this clonotype. The rearrangement uses TRBV7-8 and TRBJ1-4; 12 nucleotides line up with TRBD1. The CDR3 has 15 amino acids. Losses at the gene ends were 8 bases for V and 0 bases for J; bases not matched to a gene: 1. Germline CDR1 and CDR2: SGHVS and FQNEAQ. DNA for the CDR3: TGTGCCAGCGGGGACAGGGGGCCAACTAATGAAAAACTGTTTTTT. It yields the protein CASGDRGPTNEKLFF.

This clonotype showed up just once. The genes are TRBV7-2 and TRBJ2-3; 11 nucleotides agree with TRBD2. The V gene end was trimmed by 5 bases and the J gene end by 7 bases; junction bases not matched to a gene: 14. Germline loops: CDR1 SGHTA, CDR2 FQGNSA. This CDR3 is 17 amino acids long. The DNA for the CDR3 is TGTGCCAGCAGCCCCAGAGATAGCGGGAGGGCTCGAAATACGCAGTATTTT. This codes for CASSPRDSGRARNTQYF.

This clonotype came up many times. The rearrangement links TRBV6-6 to TRBJ2-1; D is unclear. This CDR3 comprises 14 residues. Trimming cost V 0 bases and J 13 bases, with 16 bases left between them. Looked up from germline, CDR1 is MNHNY and CDR2 is SVGAGI (reference sequence). CDR3 region: CASSYSATRRTQFF. The CDR3 DNA follows: TGTGCCAGCAGTTACTCGGCCACTCGGCGGACCCAGTTCTTC.

By share, this clonotype ranks as medium-sized (0.01 to 0.1%). The rearrangement joins TRBV7-2 to TRBJ2-5; 10 bases agree with TRBD2. CDR1 is SGHTA, CDR2 FQGNSA, per germline. V lost 5 bases to trimming and J lost 11 bases; unmatched junction nucleotides: 14. This CDR3 region has 15 residues. This CDR3 is CASSPDSGRYNEQYF. DNA of the CDR3: TGTGCCAGCAGCCCAGATAGCGGGAGGTACAATGAGCAGTACTTC.

Details on this clonotype: Because the CDR3's place on the DNA is in doubt, the DNA is left out and the CDR3 is given as listed by TCRdb. The J gene is TRBJ2-1, the V gene TRBV12-3 or TRBV12-4; TRBD1, the table's D call, lacks a check against the DNA. The CDR3 region is 14 residues in length, termini included. Here the CDR3 reads CASVGGGSYNEQLF.

This rearrangement joins TRBV7-2 to TRBJ2-3; TRBD2 agrees at 9 bases. The CDR3 is made up of 18 amino acids. Trimming took 0 bases from V and 3 from J; bases not matched to a gene: 10. Germline values: CDR1 SGHTA, CDR2 FQGNSA. This chain's CDR3 is CASSLALSGGTETDTQYF. The CDR3 bases are TGTGCCAGCAGCTTAGCGCTTAGCGGGGGAACGGAAACAGATACGCAGTATTTT.

This chain uses TRBV12-3 or TRBV12-4 with TRBJ2-1, with D maybe TRBD2 (6 bases). The assigned J gene may be wrong: the sequence end matches TRBJ2-7 better. CDR3 length equals 19 residues. For the CDR3, the DNA is TGTGCCAGCAAAGGTACCGACCCAAGGCGCGCGGGATCCTACAATGAGCAGTACTTC. Translating it yields CASKGTDPRRAGSYNEQYF.

In its sample, this clonotype was seen a few times. V gene TRBV6-1 combines with J gene TRBJ2-1; 7 bases match TRBD2. J was trimmed by 0 bases and V by 6 bases; bases with no gene match: 14. CDR1 and CDR2 from the germline V gene are MNHNS and SASEGT. The CDR3 runs to 18 residues. The CDR3 coding sequence is TGTGCCAGCAGATCCGGGGAGGGCGGTGGTGGCTCCTACAATGAGCAGTTCTTC. Translated, it gives CASRSGEGGGGSYNEQFF.

Relative to its sample, this clonotype is medium-sized. The junction and the germline gene differ at one end; a read error may be behind it. The J gene is TRBJ2-1, the V gene TRBV6-1; D uncertain. The J call is doubtful: the DNA matches TRBJ2-7 better. This CDR3 has 12 residues. In germline, CDR1 is MNHNS, CDR2 SASEGT. The CDR3 nucleotides are TGTGCCAGCAGTGAAAGACCCTATGAGCAGTACTTC. As protein: CASSERPYEQYF.

Sample share makes this clonotype medium-sized. The DNA for the CDR3 is TGTGCCAGCAGTTTAGAGGCTTGGACTAGCGGGAGGGCCAATGAGCAGTTCTTC. The encoded protein is CASSLEAWTSGRANEQFF. The chain carries TRBV12-3 or TRBV12-4 and TRBJ2-1, with TRBD2 matching over 15 bases. The CDR3 contains 18 residues. V lost 1 base, J lost 6 bases, and 7 bases stayed unmatched.

The genes are TRBV7-7 and TRBJ2-1, with 7 bases fitting TRBD2. The better agreement between TRBJ2-7 and the DNA end casts doubt on the J call. Germline lookup yields CDR1 SSHAT and CDR2 FNYEAQ (reference sequence). This CDR3 comprises 14 residues. The CDR3 spells CASSKGLSYNEQYF. CDR3 coding DNA: TGTGCCAGCAGCAAGGGACTATCCTACAATGAGCAGTACTTC.

This rearrangement joins TRBV6-2 or TRBV6-3 to TRBJ2-2; tentatively, D is TRBD1 or TRBD2 (6 bases each). The CDR3 is 16 residues long. Germline CDR1 MNHEY, CDR2 SVGEGT. Trimming left V 6 bases short and J 5 bases short, with 19 bases between. The CDR3 loop is CASSKGGMAQTGELFF. The CDR3 DNA is TGTGCCAGCAGCAAGGGGGGAATGGCCCAAACCGGGGAGCTGTTTTTT.

V usage is TRBV7-6 and J usage is TRBJ2-5; 12 positions match TRBD2. The J call could be wrong; TRBJ2-1 is a better fit for the DNA end. The CDR3 loop spans 18 amino acids. The germline V gene encodes CDR1 SGHVS and CDR2 FNYEAQ. The CDR3 here is CASSPLPGLAGLYNEQFF. CDR3 bases: TGTGCCAGCAGCCCGCTACCTGGACTAGCGGGGCTCTACAATGAGCAGTTCTTC.